Listed here are 22 T cell receptor beta chains from one sample, sequenced in a study of T-cell reconstitution after alpha-beta-depleted transplantation in children listed by TCRdb under 2016. The sample's treatment or condition, from its label and the paper: allogeneic hematopoietic cell transplantation with graft depleted of TCRalphabeta T cells and CD19 B cells. Preparation of the library involved PCR. Sequencing instrument: Illumina HiSeq 2500. TCR libraries were prepared with molecular barcoding, using unique molecular identifiers to normalize TCRbeta repertoire quantification. The raw public data were reprocessed by TCRdb itself: fastp quality trimming at Q25, MiXCR clonotype calling, in-frame beta chains only. Every entry covers one CDR3 protein and lists the most common genes and DNA from its rows. The sample yields fewer than 250,000 distinct CDR3 sequences; roughly 7.7% were counted once. The ten largest clones represent under 8% of the sample.

Sample: PBMCs, mostly from graft donor cells, taken 180 days after TCRalphabeta/CD19-depleted stem cell transplant. Receptors originate from a male patient younger than 18 who had a stem cell transplant for acute lymphoblastic leukemia, so the T cells may come from the graft donor.

This clonotype has a count of ten or more. The chain joins TRBV29-1 to TRBJ2-7, with no clear D. V was clipped by 3 bases and J by 1 base, with 7 bases between them. Germline-derived CDR1 and CDR2 are SQVTM and ANQGSEA. This CDR3 contains 12 residues. The CDR3 loop is CSVEEGSYEQYF. The CDR3 nucleotides are TGCAGCGTTGAGGAAGGGTCCTACGAGCAGTACTTC.

This clonotype has a count of ten or more. The chain has TRBV12-3 or TRBV12-4 and TRBJ2-1; D may be TRBD2 (5 bases). This CDR3 has 14 amino acids. The V end was cut by 7 bases, the J end by 9 bases, with 19 bases between. The CDR3 DNA follows: TGTGCCAGCAACCCTTACGCGACGGCGGGTGAGCAGTTCTTC. It codes for CASNPYATAGEQFF.

In this sample, this clonotype turned up many times. The rearrangement joins TRBV29-1 to TRBJ1-5, with 7 positions matching TRBD1. Unmatched junction bases numbered 7, after V lost 4 bases and J lost 7 bases. CDR1 and CDR2 from the germline V gene are SQVTM and ANQGSEA. The CDR3 runs to 13 residues. The CDR3 is CSVAQTGWQPQHF. DNA of the CDR3: TGCAGCGTTGCCCAGACAGGGTGGCAGCCCCAGCATTTT.

Comments on this clonotype: A much larger clone differs from this one at a single base, so this may be a read error. The chain employs TRBV5-1 and TRBJ2-1; tentatively, D is TRBD1 or TRBD2 (6 bases each). Germline assignment: CDR1 SGHRS and CDR2 YFSETQ. There are 12 residues in the CDR3. CDR3 nucleotides: TGCGCCGGCAGCGTGGAGGGGGATGAGCAGTTCTTC. Its protein is CAGSVEGDEQFF.

This clonotype was seen ten or more times. The genes are TRBV7-2 and TRBJ1-1; 7 bases align to TRBD1. Germline CDR1 is SGHTA and CDR2 is FQGNSA. This CDR3 is built from 16 residues. V shed 5 bases and J 4 bases; nucleotides not matched to a gene: 13. CDR3 DNA: TGTGCCAGCAGCCCAGCGGGCGACAGGGTGTTCACTGAAGCTTTCTTT. Translating it yields CASSPAGDRVFTEAFF.

This clonotype came up many times. V gene TRBV29-1 combines with J gene TRBJ1-1, with D hard to call. Trimming cost V 0 bases and J 7 bases, with 9 bases left between them. Per the germline V gene, CDR1 is SQVTM and CDR2 is ANQGSEA. The CDR3 is made up of 12 amino acids. The CDR3 region has the DNA TGCAGCGTTGAAGAGGGTAGTGTTGAAGCTTTCTTT. Its translation is CSVEEGSVEAFF.

This clonotype came up many times. This chain uses TRBV6-5 with TRBJ1-2, with 8 bases identical to TRBD1. V gave up 4 bases and J gave up 5 bases; unmatched junction bases: 6. This CDR3 has 14 amino acids. The V gene's germline CDR1 is MNHEY and CDR2 SVGAGI. Written as DNA, the CDR3 is TGTGCCAGCAGTTCAGACAGGGGCCCTTATGGCTACACCTTC. Amino acid sequence: CASSSDRGPYGYTF.

A note on this clonotype: Possible read error: a much larger clone is one base away. V and J are TRBV20-1 and TRBJ2-7; a possible D gene is TRBD2 (5 bases). Trimming took 5 bases from V and 7 from J, leaving 24 bases between them. The CDR3 contains 15 residues. Germline V gene sequence: CDR1 DFQATT, CDR2 SNEGSKA (reference sequence). This CDR3 is CSALRTLLRATEQYF. For the CDR3, the DNA is TGCAGTGCTTTGCGGACTCTCTTAAGAGCTACAGAGCAGTACTTC.

This clonotype came up many times. The chain combines TRBV9 with TRBJ1-5; D not resolved. With 0 bases removed from V and 5 bases from J, the gap between germline ends came to 6 bases. This CDR3 comprises 13 residues. Germline lookup yields CDR1 SGDLS and CDR2 YYNGEE. The DNA for the CDR3 is TGTGCCAGCAGCGTAGCTCAACATCAGCCCCAGCATTTT. Its translation is CASSVAQHQPQHF.

There are many counts of this clonotype. This rearrangement joins TRBV12-3 or TRBV12-4 to TRBJ1-3; D is perhaps TRBD1 (6 bases). CDR3 length equals 15 residues. V dropped 1 base and J dropped 0 bases, with 7 bases sitting between them. The chain's CDR3 is CASSLGTASGNTIYF. The CDR3 bases are TGTGCCAGCAGTTTAGGGACAGCCTCTGGAAACACCATATATTTT.

This clonotype was counted many times. The V gene is TRBV12-3 or TRBV12-4, the J gene TRBJ2-2; TRBD1 matches at 10 bases. This CDR3 region has 15 residues. Trimming removed 5 bases from V and 6 bases from J; junction bases left unmatched: 6. CDR3: CASSVTGGAPGELFF. In DNA form, the CDR3 reads TGTGCCAGCAGTGTGACAGGGGGCGCCCCCGGGGAGCTGTTTTTT.

This clonotype was seen ten or more times. The rearrangement joins TRBV7-3 to TRBJ1-1, with 11 nucleotides matching TRBD1. V lost 5 bases to trimming and J lost 4 bases; unmatched junction nucleotides: 6. The CDR3 runs 15 residues. CDR1 is SGHTA, CDR2 FQGTGA, per germline. DNA for the CDR3: TGTGCCAGCAGCAAAGAAGGGACAGGGGGCACTGAAGCTTTCTTT. This translates into CASSKEGTGGTEAFF.

This clonotype has at least ten counts. The chain links TRBV20-1 to TRBJ2-1; tentatively, D is TRBD2 (6 bases). Germline V CDR1 and CDR2: DFQATT, SNEGSKA (reference sequence). The CDR3 totals 12 residues. Trimming took off 6 bases at V and 8 bases at J, with 14 bases between the two ends. CDR3 sequence (DNA): TGCAGTGCCCCACGGGGACTCGATGAGCAGTTCTTC. Its protein is CSAPRGLDEQFF.

This clonotype was recorded at least ten times. The gene calls are TRBV5-1 and TRBJ2-1; 9 nucleotides line up with TRBD1. Germline loops: CDR1 SGHRS, CDR2 YFSETQ. V shed 2 bases, J shed 4 bases, and the junction held 10 bases outside the gene matches. The CDR3 has 17 amino acids. The CDR3 loop is CASSFLPGQGGYNEQFF. CDR3 in DNA: TGCGCCAGCAGCTTCCTTCCGGGACAGGGAGGATACAATGAGCAGTTCTTC.

In this sample, this clonotype turned up many times. This chain links TRBV4-3 with TRBJ1-2; D is unclear. The germline V gene encodes CDR1 LGHNA and CDR2 YSLEER. V gave up 0 bases and J gave up 4 bases, with 9 bases separating them. The CDR3 spans 14 residues. The CDR3 spells CASSQDFPSYGYTF. In nucleotides, the CDR3 is TGCGCCAGCAGCCAAGATTTTCCCAGCTATGGCTACACCTTC.

Many counts were recorded for this clonotype. The chain's CDR3 is CASSNGRALAGQNTGELFF. CDR3 in DNA: TGTGCCAGCAGCAATGGCAGGGCACTAGCGGGGCAGAACACCGGGGAGCTGTTTTTT. This chain joins TRBV21-1 and TRBJ2-2; TRBD2, the table's D call, was not compared with the DNA. TRBV21-1 is a pseudogene locus. The CDR3 covers 19 residues.

This clonotype was seen ten or more times. The genes are TRBV3-1 and TRBJ2-1; 8 bases align to TRBD2. The V segment lost 0 bases and the J segment 5 bases; nucleotides outside the gene matches: 9. The CDR3 has 17 residues. The germline gives CDR1 LGHDT, CDR2 YNNKEL (reference sequence). CDR3 amino acids: CASSQDRRGLAHNEQFF. The CDR3 coding sequence is TGTGCCAGCAGCCAAGATCGGAGAGGACTAGCCCACAATGAGCAGTTCTTC.

This clonotype appeared many times. This chain's CDR3 is CASSSGTDSLYGYTF. CDR3 DNA: TGTGCCAGCAGCTCCGGGACGGATTCGCTCTATGGCTACACCTTC. The genes are TRBV7-9 and TRBJ1-2, with D maybe TRBD1 (5 bases). CDR1 SEHNR and CDR2 FQNEAQ come from the germline V gene (reference sequence). V dropped 4 bases and J dropped 4 bases, with 16 bases sitting between them. This CDR3 is 15 amino acids long.

This clonotype was observed at least ten times. The rearrangement joins TRBV6-5 to TRBJ2-2, with D maybe TRBD1 (5 bases). Germline-derived CDR1 and CDR2 are MNHEY and SVGAGI. This CDR3 comprises 16 residues. Trimming stripped 2 bases from V and 1 base from J, with 11 bases between. CDR3 sequence: CASSYPFTGNTGELFF. The CDR3 DNA reads as TGTGCCAGCAGTTACCCCTTTACAGGGAACACCGGGGAGCTGTTTTTT.

V usage is TRBV11-2 and J usage is TRBJ2-2, with 8 bases lining up with TRBD2. This CDR3 spans 17 amino acids. CDR1 and CDR2 (germline): SGHAT, FQNNGV. The junction had 11 bases not matched to a gene; V was cut back by 2 bases and J by 6 bases. The DNA of the CDR3 is TGTGCCAGCAGCTTATTTCTACTAGCGGAGCGGGCCGGGGAGCTGTTTTTT. As protein: CASSLFLLAERAGELFF.

This clonotype appeared many times. The CDR3 coding sequence is TGTGCCAGCAGTTTCGGGGGCGAGCAGTACTTC. Protein: CASSFGGEQYF. The J gene is TRBJ2-7, the V gene TRBV12-3 or TRBV12-4; tentative D call: TRBD2 (6 bases). The CDR3 runs 11 residues. With 3 bases removed from V and 6 bases from J, the gap between germline ends came to 6 bases.

The chain recombines TRBV7-6 with TRBJ2-1, with TRBD2 matching over 8 bases. Germline V gene data show CDR1 as SGHVS and CDR2 as FNYEAQ. The length of the CDR3 is 15 residues. The V and J ends lost 1 base and 7 bases, in that order; junction bases with no gene match: 6. The CDR3 loop reads CASSLVRGGKNEQFF. CDR3 nucleotides: TGTGCCAGCAGCTTAGTACGGGGGGGGAAAAATGAGCAGTTCTTC.